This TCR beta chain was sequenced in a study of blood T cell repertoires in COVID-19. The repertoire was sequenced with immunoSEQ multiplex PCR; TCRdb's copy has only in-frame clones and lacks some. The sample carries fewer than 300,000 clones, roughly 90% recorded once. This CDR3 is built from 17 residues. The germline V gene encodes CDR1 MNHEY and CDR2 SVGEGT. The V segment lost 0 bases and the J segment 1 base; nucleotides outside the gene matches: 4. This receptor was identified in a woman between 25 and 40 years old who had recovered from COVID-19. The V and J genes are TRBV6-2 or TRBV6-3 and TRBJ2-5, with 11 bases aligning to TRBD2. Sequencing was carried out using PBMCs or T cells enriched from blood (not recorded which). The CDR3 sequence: CASSYSGTSGAQETQYF. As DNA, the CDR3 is TGTGCCAGCAGTTACTCGGGGACTAGCGGAGCCCAAGAGACCCAGTACTTC.